This T cell receptor (beta chain) was identified in a study of T cells in narcolepsy. Study details: Donors had narcolepsy type 1 or type 2, or were healthy controls.

Measured with immunoSEQ multiplex PCR; TCRdb has only the in-frame clones, and not every one. The sample has some 25,000 clones; around 63% are singletons. With 1 base clipped from V and 8 bases from J, the junction kept 6 bases outside the gene matches. Germline V gene sequence: CDR1 MGHRA, CDR2 YSYEKL. The CDR3 length is 15 residues. The specimen was memory (CD45RA-) CD4+ T cells from blood. The chain carries TRBV4-1 and TRBJ2-3, with TRBD1 identical over 10 bases. This TCR was recovered from a human donor in good health. CDR3 nucleotide sequence: TGCGCCAGCAGCCAAGCCGACAGGGGGCCGGGTACGCAGTATTTT. Its translation is CASSQADRGPGTQYF.